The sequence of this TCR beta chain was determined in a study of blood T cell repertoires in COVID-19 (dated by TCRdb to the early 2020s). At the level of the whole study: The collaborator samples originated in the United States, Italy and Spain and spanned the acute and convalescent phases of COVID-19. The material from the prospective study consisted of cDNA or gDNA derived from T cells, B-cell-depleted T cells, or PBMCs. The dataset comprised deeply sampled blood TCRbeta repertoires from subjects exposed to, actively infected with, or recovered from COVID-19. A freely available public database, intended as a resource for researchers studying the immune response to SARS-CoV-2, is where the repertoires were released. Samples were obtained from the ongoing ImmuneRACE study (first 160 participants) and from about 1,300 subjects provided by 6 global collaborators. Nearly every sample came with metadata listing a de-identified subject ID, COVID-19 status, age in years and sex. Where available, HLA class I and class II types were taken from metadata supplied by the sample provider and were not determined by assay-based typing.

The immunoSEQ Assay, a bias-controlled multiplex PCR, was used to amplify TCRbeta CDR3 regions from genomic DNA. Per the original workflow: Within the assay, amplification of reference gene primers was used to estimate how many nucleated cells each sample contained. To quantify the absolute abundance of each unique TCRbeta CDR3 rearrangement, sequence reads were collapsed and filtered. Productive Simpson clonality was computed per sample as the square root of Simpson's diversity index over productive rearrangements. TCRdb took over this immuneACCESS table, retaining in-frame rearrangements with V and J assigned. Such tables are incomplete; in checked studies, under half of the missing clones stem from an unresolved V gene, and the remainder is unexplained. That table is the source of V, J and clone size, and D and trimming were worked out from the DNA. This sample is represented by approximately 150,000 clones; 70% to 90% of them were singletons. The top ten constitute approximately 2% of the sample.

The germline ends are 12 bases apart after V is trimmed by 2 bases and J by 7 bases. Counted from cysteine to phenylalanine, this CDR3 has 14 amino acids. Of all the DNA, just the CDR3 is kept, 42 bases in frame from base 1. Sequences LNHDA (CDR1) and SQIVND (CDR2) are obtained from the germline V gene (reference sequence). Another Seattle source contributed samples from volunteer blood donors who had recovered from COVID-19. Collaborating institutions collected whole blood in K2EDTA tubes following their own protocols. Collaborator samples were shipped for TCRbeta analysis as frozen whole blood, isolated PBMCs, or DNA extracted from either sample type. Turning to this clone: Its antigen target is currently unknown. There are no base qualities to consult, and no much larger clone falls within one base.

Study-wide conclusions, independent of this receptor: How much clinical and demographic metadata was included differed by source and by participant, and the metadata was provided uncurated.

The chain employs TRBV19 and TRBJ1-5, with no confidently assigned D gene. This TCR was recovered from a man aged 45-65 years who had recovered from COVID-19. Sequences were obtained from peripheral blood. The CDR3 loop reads CASSILAGGQPQHF. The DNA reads TGTGCCAGTAGTATATTAGCCGGCGGCCAGCCCCAGCATTTT.